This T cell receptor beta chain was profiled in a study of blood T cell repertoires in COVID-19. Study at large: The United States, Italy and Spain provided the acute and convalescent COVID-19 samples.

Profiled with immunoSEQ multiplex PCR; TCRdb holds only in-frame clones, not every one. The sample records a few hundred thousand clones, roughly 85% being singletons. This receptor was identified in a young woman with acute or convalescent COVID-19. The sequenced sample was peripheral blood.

In DNA form, the CDR3 reads TGTGCCAGCAGCTTAGACCTGACAGGGAACACTGAAGCTTTCTTT. This sequence encodes CASSLDLTGNTEAFF. The gene calls are TRBV7-6 and TRBJ1-1; a possible D gene is TRBD1 (6 bases). The CDR3 runs 15 residues. V lost 1 base to trimming and J lost 1 base, with 10 bases between them. Germline values: CDR1 SGHVS, CDR2 FNYEAQ.